The sequence of this T cell receptor beta chain was determined in a study of cytomegalovirus exposure and HLA in healthy donors. Findings and caveats of the study: A reported reduction in N-insertions relative to the approximately 670-donor mean was seen in an Asian-associated ancestry cluster in a later analysis. About 87% or about 30% of the time was how often most TCR beta V segments were productive, according to an earlier analysis.

The PCR contained 60 Vbeta and 13 Jbeta primers. Measured with immunoSEQ multiplex PCR; TCRdb has only the in-frame clones, and not every one. The profile shows more than 150,000 clones, roughly 87% of them singletons. This CDR3 is built from 12 residues. Germline CDR1 reads SGHDT; CDR2 reads YYEEEE. The V end was cut by 3 bases, the J end by 2 bases, with 6 bases between. On this clone itself: Its antigen is unidentified.

Specimen: PBMCs. This rearrangement joins TRBV5-6 to TRBJ2-7; D is perhaps TRBD2 (6 bases). The sequence was collected from a girl under two years old in good health and CMV-seronegative. CDR3 DNA sequence: TGTGCCAGCAGCTGGACTACCTACGAGCAGTACTTC. Translated, it gives CASSWTTYEQYF. Complete variable domain (other parts from reference TRBV5-6 and TRBJ2-7): DAGVTQSPTHLIKTRGQQVTLRCSPKSGHDTVSWYQQALGQGPQFIFQYYEEEERQRGNFPDRFSGHQFPNYSSELNVNALLLGDSALYLCASSWTTYEQYFGPGTRLTVT.